This passage covers 10 T cell receptor beta chains from one sample sequenced in a study of blood T cells in healthy people across ages (dated by TCRdb to the mid-2010s). The protocol used for the library was 5' RACE. The instrument given in TCRdb is Illumina HiSeq 2500. A second PCR of roughly 6 to 11 cycles was performed with a sample-barcoded 5' primer and a J-beta primer mix. Using fastp trimming at Q25 and MiXCR clonotype assembly, TCRdb reanalyzed the public sequencing data and kept in-frame beta chains. Each entry merges the rows of one CDR3 protein and shows their most common DNA and genes. The sample has 950,000 to 1,200,000 distinct CDR3 sequences on record, approximately 38% of them singletons. Jointly, the top ten make up over 10% of the sample. Sequencing input: blood. These receptor sequences come from a man younger than 30 in good health.

This clonotype was counted a few times. The chain combines TRBV7-2 with TRBJ2-7; unclear D gene. Germline CDR1 SGHTA, CDR2 FQGNSA. V lost 1 base, J lost 4 bases, and 14 bases lay in between. The length of the CDR3 is 15 residues. This CDR3 reads CASSLGSGVGYEQYF. As DNA, the CDR3 is TGTGCCAGCAGCTTAGGTTCAGGTGTTGGTTACGAGCAGTACTTC.

V usage is TRBV5-1 and J usage is TRBJ2-5, with a weak D call TRBD2 (5 bases). The CDR3 totals 19 residues. V lost 3 bases and J lost 1, with 25 bases in between. Germline loops: CDR1 SGHRS, CDR2 YFSETQ. The CDR3 DNA sequence: TGCGCCAGCAGCTGGCGTCCGTTTTGGCACACTAGTCTCCAAGAGACCCAGTACTTC. Amino acids: CASSWRPFWHTSLQETQYF.

This clonotype was seen more than once but under ten times. The genes are TRBV4-3 and TRBJ1-5, with TRBD1 as a possible D gene (6 bases). V shed 0 bases and J shed 7 bases, with 13 bases lying between them. This CDR3 is 15 amino acids long. CDR1 LGHNA and CDR2 YSLEER come from the germline V gene. CDR3 protein: CASSQELGRGQPQHF. Written as DNA, the CDR3 is TGCGCCAGCAGCCAAGAACTAGGCAGGGGACAGCCCCAGCATTTT.

This clonotype showed up just once. This rearrangement joins TRBV4-1 to TRBJ2-5; tentatively, D is TRBD2 (6 bases). Trimming cost V 1 base and J 0 bases, with 15 bases left between them. The CDR3 is 17 amino acids. The germline V gene encodes CDR1 MGHRA and CDR2 YSYEKL. CDR3 nucleotide sequence: TGCGCCAGCAGCCAAGTGGTAGCGGACCAGTACCAAGAGACCCAGTACTTC. Encoded protein: CASSQVVADQYQETQYF.

In this sample, this clonotype turned up a few times. CDR3 nucleotides: TGTGCCAGCAGTGACAGGGCGGGGGCCAAAAACATTCAGTACTTC. This sequence encodes CASSDRAGAKNIQYF. The chain has TRBV12-3 or TRBV12-4 and TRBJ2-4; tentative D call: TRBD1 (7 bases). The V gene lost 5 bases and the J gene lost 1 base, with 12 bases spanning the gap. The CDR3 covers 15 residues.

The V and J genes are TRBV9 and TRBJ1-1; tentatively, D is TRBD1 (6 bases). The V gene lost 0 bases and the J gene lost 1 base, with 13 bases spanning the gap. CDR3 length equals 16 residues. Germline-derived CDR1 and CDR2 are SGDLS and YYNGEE. This chain's CDR3 is CASSVEPRTANTEAFF. As DNA, the CDR3 is TGTGCCAGCAGCGTAGAGCCCAGGACAGCGAACACTGAAGCTTTCTTT.

This rearrangement joins TRBV28 to TRBJ2-5, with 10 bases identical to TRBD1. This CDR3 contains 16 residues. Germline trimming cut 7 bases from V and 5 bases from J; bases unmatched to any gene: 13. Germline values: CDR1 MDHEN, CDR2 SYDVKM. The CDR3 sequence is CASTLQRTGGMETQYF. DNA of the CDR3: TGTGCCAGCACTCTACAGAGGACAGGGGGTATGGAGACCCAGTACTTC. Full variable domain (outside the CDR3, taken from reference TRBV28 and TRBJ2-5): DVKVTQSSRYLVKRTGEKVFLECVQDMDHENMFWYRQDPGLGLRLIYFSYDVKMKEKGDIPEGYSVSREKKERFSLILESASTNQTSMYLCASTLQRTGGMETQYFGPGTRLLVL.

As to this clonotype: The junction departs from germline at one end; a sequencing error may be responsible. This chain uses TRBV6-5 with TRBJ1-5; tentative D call: TRBD1 (5 bases). Germline assignment: CDR1 MNHEY and CDR2 SVGAGI. CDR3 length equals 16 residues. CDR3 sequence (DNA): TGTGCCAGCAGCCAAACCGCCAGGGAGTCAAATCGGCCCCAGCATTTT. It codes for CASSQTARESNRPQHF.

The CDR3 DNA follows: TGTGCCTACGGCGCCGCGGCCTATGGCTACACCTTC. Translating it yields CAYGAAAYGYTF. The chain joins TRBV28 to TRBJ1-2; D remains unclear. Germline V CDR1 and CDR2: MDHEN, SYDVKM. The CDR3 length is 12 residues. Deletions cut 11 bases from V and 4 bases from J, with 14 bases between.

J is TRBJ1-3 and V is TRBV4-3, with 7 bases matching TRBD1. The CDR3 extends over 15 amino acids. V gave up 7 bases and J gave up 0 bases; unmatched junction bases: 6. Germline CDR1 and CDR2: LGHNA and YSLEER. In DNA form, the CDR3 reads TGCGCCAGCACCGAGGACAGGAGCTCTGGAAACACCATATATTTT. This sequence encodes CASTEDRSSGNTIYF.